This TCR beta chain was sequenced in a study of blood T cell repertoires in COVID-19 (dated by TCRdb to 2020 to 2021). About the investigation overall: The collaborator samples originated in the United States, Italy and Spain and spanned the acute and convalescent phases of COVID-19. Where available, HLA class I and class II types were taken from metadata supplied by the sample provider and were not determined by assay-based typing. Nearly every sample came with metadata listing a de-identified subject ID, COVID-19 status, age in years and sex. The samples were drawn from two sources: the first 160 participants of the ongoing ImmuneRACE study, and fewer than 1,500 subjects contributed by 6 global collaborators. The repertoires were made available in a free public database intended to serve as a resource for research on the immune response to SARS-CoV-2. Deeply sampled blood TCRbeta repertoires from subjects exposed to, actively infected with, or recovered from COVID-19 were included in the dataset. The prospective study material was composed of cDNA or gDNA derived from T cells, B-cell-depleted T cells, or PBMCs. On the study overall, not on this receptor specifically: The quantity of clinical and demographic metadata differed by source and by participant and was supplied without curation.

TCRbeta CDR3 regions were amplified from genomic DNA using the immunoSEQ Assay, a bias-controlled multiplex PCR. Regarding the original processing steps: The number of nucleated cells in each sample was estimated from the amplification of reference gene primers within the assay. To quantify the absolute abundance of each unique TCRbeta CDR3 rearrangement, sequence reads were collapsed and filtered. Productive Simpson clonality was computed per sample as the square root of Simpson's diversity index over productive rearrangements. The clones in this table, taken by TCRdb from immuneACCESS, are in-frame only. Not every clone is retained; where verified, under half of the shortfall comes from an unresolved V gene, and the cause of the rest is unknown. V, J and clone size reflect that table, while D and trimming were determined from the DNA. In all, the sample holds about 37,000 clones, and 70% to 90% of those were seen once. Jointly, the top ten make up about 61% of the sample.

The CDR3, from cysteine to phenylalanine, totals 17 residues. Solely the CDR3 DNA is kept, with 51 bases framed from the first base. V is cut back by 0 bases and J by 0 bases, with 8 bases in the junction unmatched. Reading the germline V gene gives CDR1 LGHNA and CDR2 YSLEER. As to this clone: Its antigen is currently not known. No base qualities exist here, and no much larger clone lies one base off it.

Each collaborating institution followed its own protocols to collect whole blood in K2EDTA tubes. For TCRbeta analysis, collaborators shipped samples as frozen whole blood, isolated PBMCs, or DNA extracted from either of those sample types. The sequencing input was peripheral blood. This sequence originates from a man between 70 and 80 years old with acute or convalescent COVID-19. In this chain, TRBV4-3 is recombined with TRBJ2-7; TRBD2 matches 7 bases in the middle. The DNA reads TGCGCCAGCAGCCAAGATTCGGGGGGAGGAGGCTCCTACGAGCAGTACTTC. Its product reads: CASSQDSGGGGSYEQYF.